The T cell receptor (beta chain) described here comes from a study of cytomegalovirus exposure and HLA in healthy donors. Notes on the study in general: The study designated fewer than 200 TCR beta chains cytomegalovirus-associated. Accurate HLA-A and HLA-B prediction from TCR beta sequences was reported for most subjects. Later analysis showed TCR association rates varying by HLA locus, highest for DRB1 and lowest for HLA-C.

The V and J ends lost 4 bases and 0 bases respectively, with 10 bases between them. The CDR3 has 16 amino acids. Germline CDR1 and CDR2: MNHNS and SASEGT. In the PCR, 60 Vbeta and 13 Jbeta primers were used. TCRdb's table, derived via immunoSEQ multiplex PCR, lists solely in-frame clones and lacks some. Of 120,000 to 150,000 clones listed, more than 70% are singletons. A word on this clone: Its target is unknown.

The sequenced sample was PBMCs. The TCR was taken from a woman aged 50 to 60 in good health and CMV-seronegative. The chain links TRBV6-1 to TRBJ2-6; no firm D call. The CDR3 loop reads CASSATWSSGANVLTF. CDR3 sequence (DNA): TGTGCCAGCAGTGCCACATGGAGCTCTGGGGCCAACGTCCTGACTTTC.